This TCR beta chain comes out of a study of naive and memory T cell subsets. General observations from the study: TCR counts from RNA may reflect activation-linked expression changes.

Both TRBC1 and TRBC2 were covered by a beta constant-region primer of two equimolar oligonucleotides. Four rounds of PCR amplified the ligated cDNA using nested alpha and beta constant-region primers plus SP2. Ligation attached a single-stranded oligonucleotide with a 12-nucleotide UMI and the SP2 primer to the cDNA 3' end. MiXCR, applied by TCRdb to the UMI-ligation and nested PCR reads, yields one record per CDR3 protein. Among more than 8,500 distinct CDR3 sequences listed, about 6% were seen once. V lost 6 bases to trimming and J lost 1 base, with 13 bases between them. Germline-derived CDR1 and CDR2 are KGHDR and SFDVKD. This CDR3 spans 15 amino acids. This clonotype was seen repeatedly, ten times or more. What it binds is unknown.

V is TRBV24-1 and J is TRBJ2-3, with D unresolved. This sequence originates from a human donor in good health. Sequenced material: CD4+ TEMRA cells from blood. Described subset: effector memory re-expressing CD45RA, CD45RA+ CD27-. Here the CDR3 reads CATSPTLPRTDTQYF. The CDR3 bases are TGTGCCACCAGTCCGACCCTACCTCGCACAGATACGCAGTATTTT.